This TCR beta chain was captured in a study of T cell responses to AZD1222 COVID-19 vaccine (dated by TCRdb to 2020 to 2022). About the study as a whole: AZD1222 recipients given second doses at about 4 weeks or at about 12 weeks were pooled, since spike-specific TCR depth and breadth were not found to differ between the two schedules. TCR sequencing was performed for 230 to 250 trial participants, of whom 200 to 220 were given two doses of AZD1222 and around 25 were given two doses of MenACWY control vaccine. Enrollment into the trials was organized by age into subgroups of 18-55, 56-69 and 70-plus years, and those subgroups contained approximately 160, 26 and 62 TCR-sequenced participants, respectively. The investigation overall reported the following: The whole spike protein was spanned by vaccine-associated CD4 TCRs, and dominant responses were seen in regions 160-218 and 743-854. In the small 56-69-year group, the increase in depth fell short of significance, most likely because of low power. Spike-specific TCR breadth and depth rose significantly after two AZD1222 doses compared with day 0 and with MenACWY recipients. Only five to seven AZD1222 recipients were SARS-CoV-2 seropositive at baseline, limiting conclusions about previously exposed vaccinees. Participants were mostly white British, with more females than males. The authors suggested clonal diversity may have been underestimated. Because no day 14 peak-response samples were available, the repertoires could be characterized only after the peak T cell response. Nearly half of unique spike-specific TCRs reportedly recognized epitopes outside regions mutated in the B.1.351 and B.1.1.7 variants.

Reading the label with the study, this specimen's time point is: baseline before first vaccination. Vaccinee samples were obtained from the UK trials COV001 and COV002, which included a single-blind randomized controlled phase 2/3 trial of AZD1222 (ChAdOx1 nCoV-19) in healthy adults. Trial participant PBMC samples were collected at day 0 and day 28 after the second dose for TCRbeta chain sequencing. The CDR3 regions of human TCRbeta chains were analyzed by immunosequencing. As for how the authors treated the data: TCRs in the repertoires were compared against a reference library of SARS-CoV-2-specific TCRs that had been generated with the MIRA antigen-specificity platform. Breadth was defined as the fraction of unique TCRs that were SARS-CoV-2-associated. Depth was defined as the fraction of total T cells that were SARS-CoV-2-associated. Using the MIRA data, each spike-specific TCR was mapped to the spike region that the TCR reacts to and placed in a CD4 or CD8 class. Log10-transformed breadth and depth values were compared by one-way ANOVA with Sidak's multiple comparisons tests. Imported from immuneACCESS, the table was reduced by TCRdb to in-frame sequences with V and J called. These copies leave out some clones; in studies compared against another copy, an unresolved V gene accounts for under half, and the cause of the remainder is not known. V, J and clone size are those of that table, while D and trimming were read from the DNA. This sample lists 100,000 to 150,000 clones; almost 95% were detected once. Approximately 1.7% of the sample lies in the top ten.

Remarks on this clone: What this receptor recognizes is not known. A read error may produce the germline difference seen at one junction end.

The CDR1 and CDR2 encoded by the germline V gene (reference sequence) are SSHAT and FNYEAQ. Reading from cysteine to phenylalanine, the CDR3 counts 17 amino acids. The read is trimmed to its CDR3 DNA, 51 bases read in frame from base 1. The source is an adult in good health. The V and J segments used are TRBV7-7 and TRBJ2-5; the D gene is perhaps TRBD1 or TRBD2, as each covers 8 bases. This sample comprised peripheral blood, obtained on day 0 of AZD1222 vaccination. The bases are TGTGCTAGCAGCTTAGCGGGGACTACAACAGGGGGAGAGACCCAGTACTTC. This translates into CASSLAGTTTGGETQYF.